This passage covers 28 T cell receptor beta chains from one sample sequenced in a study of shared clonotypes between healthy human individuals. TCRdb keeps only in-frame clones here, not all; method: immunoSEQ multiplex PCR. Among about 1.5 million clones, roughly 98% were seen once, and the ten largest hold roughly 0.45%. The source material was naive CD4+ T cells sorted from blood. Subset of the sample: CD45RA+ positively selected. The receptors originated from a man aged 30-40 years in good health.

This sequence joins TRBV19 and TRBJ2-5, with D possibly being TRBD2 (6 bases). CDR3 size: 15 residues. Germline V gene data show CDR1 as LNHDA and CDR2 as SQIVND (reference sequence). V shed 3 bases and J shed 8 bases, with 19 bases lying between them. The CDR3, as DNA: TGTGCCAGTAGTATGAGCTTGGAGGGGCAGGAAACCCAGTACTTC. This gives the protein CASSMSLEGQETQYF.

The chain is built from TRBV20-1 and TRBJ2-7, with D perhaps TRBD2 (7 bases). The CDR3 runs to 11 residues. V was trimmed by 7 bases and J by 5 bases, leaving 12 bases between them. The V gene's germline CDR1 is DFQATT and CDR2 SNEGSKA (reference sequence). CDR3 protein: CSGRGANEQYF. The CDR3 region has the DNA TGCAGTGGCCGGGGGGCGAACGAGCAGTACTTC.

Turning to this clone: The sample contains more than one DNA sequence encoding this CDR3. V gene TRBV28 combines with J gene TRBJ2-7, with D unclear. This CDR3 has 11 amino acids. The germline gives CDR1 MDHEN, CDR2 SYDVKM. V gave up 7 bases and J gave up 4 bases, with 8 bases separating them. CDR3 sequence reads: CASTLGYEQYF. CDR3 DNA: TGTGCCAGCACACTGGGGTACGAGCAGTACTTC.

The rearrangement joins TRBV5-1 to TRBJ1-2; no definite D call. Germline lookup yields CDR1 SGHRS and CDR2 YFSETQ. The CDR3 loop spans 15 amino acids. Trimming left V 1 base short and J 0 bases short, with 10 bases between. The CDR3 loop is CASSLRAVANYGYTF. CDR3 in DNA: TGCGCCAGCAGCTTGAGGGCTGTAGCTAACTATGGCTACACCTTC.

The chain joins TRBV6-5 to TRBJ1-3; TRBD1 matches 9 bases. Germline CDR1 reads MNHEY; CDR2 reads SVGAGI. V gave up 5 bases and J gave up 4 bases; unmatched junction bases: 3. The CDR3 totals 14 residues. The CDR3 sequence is CASSRTGGGNTIYF. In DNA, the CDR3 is TGTGCCAGCAGTCGAACAGGGGGCGGAAACACCATATATTTT.

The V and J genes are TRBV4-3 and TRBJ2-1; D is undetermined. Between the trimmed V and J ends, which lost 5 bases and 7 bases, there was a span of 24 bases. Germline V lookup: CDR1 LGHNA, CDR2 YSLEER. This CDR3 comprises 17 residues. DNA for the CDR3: TGCGCCAGCAGCTATAATCCACGGAAAGGGCCATCTAATGAGCAGTTCTTC. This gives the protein CASSYNPRKGPSNEQFF.

The chain's CDR3 is CASSGAGLGLGGQYF. CDR3 nucleotides: TGCGCCAGCAGCGGTGCGGGACTAGGACTTGGAGGGCAGTACTTC. The V and J genes are TRBV5-1 and TRBJ2-7, with 8 bases aligning to TRBD2. Germline CDR1 SGHRS, CDR2 YFSETQ. J was trimmed by 9 bases and V by 4 bases; bases with no gene match: 15. CDR3 length: 15 residues.

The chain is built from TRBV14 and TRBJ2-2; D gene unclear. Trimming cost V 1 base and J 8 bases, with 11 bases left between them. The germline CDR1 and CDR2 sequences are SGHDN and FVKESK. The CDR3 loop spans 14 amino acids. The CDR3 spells CASSQAAVVGELFF. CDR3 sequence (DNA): TGTGCCAGCAGCCAAGCAGCAGTGGTAGGGGAGCTGTTTTTT.

This CDR3 is CASSERDRVGANVLTF. The CDR3 DNA follows: TGTGCCAGCAGCGAAAGGGACAGGGTCGGGGCCAACGTCCTGACTTTC. The rearrangement links TRBV9 to TRBJ2-6, with 9 bases identical to TRBD1. The germline CDR1 and CDR2 sequences are SGDLS and YYNGEE. J lost 4 bases, V lost 3 bases, and 5 bases had no gene match. The CDR3 is 16 residues long.

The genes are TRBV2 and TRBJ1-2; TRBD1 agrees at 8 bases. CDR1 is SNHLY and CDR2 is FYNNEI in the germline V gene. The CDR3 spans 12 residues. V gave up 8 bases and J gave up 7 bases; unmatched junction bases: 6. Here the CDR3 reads CASRQGARGYTF. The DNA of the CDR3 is TGTGCCAGCCGCCAGGGGGCGCGTGGCTACACCTTC.

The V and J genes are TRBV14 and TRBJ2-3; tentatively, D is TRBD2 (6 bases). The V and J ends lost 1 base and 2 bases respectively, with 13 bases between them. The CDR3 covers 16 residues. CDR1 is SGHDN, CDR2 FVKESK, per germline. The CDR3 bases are TGTGCCAGCAGCCAAGCGTGGGACTGGCTCACAGATACGCAGTATTTT. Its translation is CASSQAWDWLTDTQYF.

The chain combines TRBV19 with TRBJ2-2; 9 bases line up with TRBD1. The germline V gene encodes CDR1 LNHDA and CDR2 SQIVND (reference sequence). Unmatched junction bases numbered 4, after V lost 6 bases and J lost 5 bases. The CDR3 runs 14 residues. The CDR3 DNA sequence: TGTGCCAGTAGGCTGACAGGGGGGACCGGGGAGCTGTTTTTT. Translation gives CASRLTGGTGELFF.

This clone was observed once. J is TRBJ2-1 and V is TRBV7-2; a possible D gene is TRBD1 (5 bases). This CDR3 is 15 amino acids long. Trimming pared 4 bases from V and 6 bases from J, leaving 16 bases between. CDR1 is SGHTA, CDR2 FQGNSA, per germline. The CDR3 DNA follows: TGTGCCAGCAGCTCATTAAGGCAGGGCAGCAATGAGCAGTTCTTC. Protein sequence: CASSSLRQGSNEQFF.

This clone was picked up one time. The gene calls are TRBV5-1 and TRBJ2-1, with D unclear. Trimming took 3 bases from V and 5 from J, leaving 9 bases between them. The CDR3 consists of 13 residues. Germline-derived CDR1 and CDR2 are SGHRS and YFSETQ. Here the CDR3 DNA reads TGCGCCAGCAGCTCTTCACGCCACAATGAGCAGTTCTTC. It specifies CASSSSRHNEQFF.

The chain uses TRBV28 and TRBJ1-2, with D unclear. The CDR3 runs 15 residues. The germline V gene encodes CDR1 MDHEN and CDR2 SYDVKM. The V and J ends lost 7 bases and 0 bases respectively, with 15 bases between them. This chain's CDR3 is CASNLMTEPNYGYTF. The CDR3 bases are TGTGCCAGCAACCTAATGACGGAGCCTAACTATGGCTACACCTTC.

CDR3 region: CASRHSGRSYNEQFF. As DNA, the CDR3 is TGTGCCAGCAGACATAGCGGGAGGTCCTACAATGAGCAGTTCTTC. The V call is TRBV2, the J call TRBJ2-1; 10 bases agree with TRBD2. The V segment lost 6 bases and the J segment 1 base; nucleotides outside the gene matches: 3. The CDR3 contains 15 residues. Per germline, CDR1 SNHLY and CDR2 FYNNEI.

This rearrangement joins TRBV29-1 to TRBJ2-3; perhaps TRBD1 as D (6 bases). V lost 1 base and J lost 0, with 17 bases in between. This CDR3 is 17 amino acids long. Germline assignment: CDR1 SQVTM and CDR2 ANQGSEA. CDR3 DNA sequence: TGCAGCGTTGAAGGCGTACCCGGGACAAGGAGCACAGATACGCAGTATTTT. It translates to CSVEGVPGTRSTDTQYF.

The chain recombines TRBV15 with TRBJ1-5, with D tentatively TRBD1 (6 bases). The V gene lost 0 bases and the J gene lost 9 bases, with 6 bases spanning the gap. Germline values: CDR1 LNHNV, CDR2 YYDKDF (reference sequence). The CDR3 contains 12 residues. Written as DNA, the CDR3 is TGTGCCACCAGCAGAGAAGGGGGGCCCCAGCATTTT. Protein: CATSREGGPQHF.

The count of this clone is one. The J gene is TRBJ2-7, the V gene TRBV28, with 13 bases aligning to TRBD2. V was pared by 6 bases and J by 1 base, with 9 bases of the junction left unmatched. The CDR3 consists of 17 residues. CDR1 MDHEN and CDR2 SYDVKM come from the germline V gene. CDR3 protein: CASSPTSGRSFSYEQYF. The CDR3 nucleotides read TGTGCCAGCAGCCCGACTAGCGGGAGGTCTTTTTCCTACGAGCAGTACTTC.

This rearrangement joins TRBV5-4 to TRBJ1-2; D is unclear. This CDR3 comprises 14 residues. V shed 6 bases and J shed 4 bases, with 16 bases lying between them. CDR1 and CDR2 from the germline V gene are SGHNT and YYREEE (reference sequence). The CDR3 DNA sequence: TGTGCCAGCACCGCCATGGGCGGGATCTATGGCTACACCTTC. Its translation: CASTAMGGIYGYTF.

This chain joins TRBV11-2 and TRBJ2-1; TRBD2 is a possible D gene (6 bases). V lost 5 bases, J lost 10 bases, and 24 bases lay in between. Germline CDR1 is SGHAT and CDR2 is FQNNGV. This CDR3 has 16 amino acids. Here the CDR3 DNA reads TGTGCCAGCAGCCACCGTAGCGGAGGAGAATTCAGCGAGCAGTTCTTC. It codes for CASSHRSGGEFSEQFF. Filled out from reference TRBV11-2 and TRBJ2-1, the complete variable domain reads EAGVAQSPRYKIIEKRQSVAFWCNPISGHATLYWYQQILGQGPKLLIQFQNNGVVDDSQLPKDRFSAERLKGVDSTLKIQPAKLEDSAVYLCASSHRSGGEFSEQFFGPGTRLTVL.

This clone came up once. CDR3 residues: CASSRGATISGANVLTF. CDR3 nucleotides: TGTGCCAGTAGTAGGGGGGCGACTATCTCTGGGGCCAACGTCCTGACTTTC. The rearrangement joins TRBV19 to TRBJ2-6; D tentatively fits TRBD1 or TRBD2 (6 bases each). This CDR3 contains 17 residues. With 4 bases removed from V and 0 bases from J, the gap between germline ends came to 13 bases. Germline V gene lookup returns CDR1 LNHDA and CDR2 SQIVND (reference sequence).

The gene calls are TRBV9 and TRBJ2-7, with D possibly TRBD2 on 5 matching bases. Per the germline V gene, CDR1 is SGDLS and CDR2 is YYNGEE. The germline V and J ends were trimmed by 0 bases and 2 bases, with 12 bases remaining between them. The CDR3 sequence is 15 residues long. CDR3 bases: TGTGCCAGCAGCGTAGGGGTTAGCGAGACCTACGAGCAGTACTTC. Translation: CASSVGVSETYEQYF.

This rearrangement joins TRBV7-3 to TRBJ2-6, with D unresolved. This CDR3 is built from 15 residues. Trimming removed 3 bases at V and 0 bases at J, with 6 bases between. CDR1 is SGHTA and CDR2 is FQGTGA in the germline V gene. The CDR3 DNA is TGTGCCAGCAGCTTCAGCGACTCTGGGGCCAACGTCCTGACTTTC. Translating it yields CASSFSDSGANVLTF. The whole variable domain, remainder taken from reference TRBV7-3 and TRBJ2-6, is GAGVSQTPSNKVTEKGKYVELRCDPISGHTALYWYRQSLGQGPEFLIYFQGTGAADDSGLPNDRFFAVRPEGSVSTLKIQRTERGDSAVYLCASSFSDSGANVLTFGAGSRLTVL.

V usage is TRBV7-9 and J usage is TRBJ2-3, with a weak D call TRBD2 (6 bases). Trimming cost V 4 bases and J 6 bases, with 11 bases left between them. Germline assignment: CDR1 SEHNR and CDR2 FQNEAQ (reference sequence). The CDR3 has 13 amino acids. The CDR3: CASSSGDGDTQYF. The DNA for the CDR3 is TGTGCCAGCAGCTCGGGAGACGGGGATACGCAGTATTTT.

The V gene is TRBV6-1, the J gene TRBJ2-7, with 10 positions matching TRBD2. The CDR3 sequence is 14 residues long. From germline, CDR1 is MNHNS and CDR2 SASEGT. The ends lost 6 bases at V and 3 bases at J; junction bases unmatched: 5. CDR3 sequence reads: CASRQGLAYYEQYF. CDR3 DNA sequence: TGTGCCAGCAGGCAGGGACTAGCGTACTACGAGCAGTACTTC.

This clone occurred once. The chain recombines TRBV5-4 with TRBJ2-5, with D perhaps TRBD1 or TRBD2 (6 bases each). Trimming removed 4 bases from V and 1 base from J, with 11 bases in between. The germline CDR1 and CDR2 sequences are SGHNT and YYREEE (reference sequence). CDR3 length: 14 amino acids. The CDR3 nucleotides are TGTGCCAGCAGCGCGGGACAAGTCCAAGAGACCCAGTACTTC. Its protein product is CASSAGQVQETQYF.

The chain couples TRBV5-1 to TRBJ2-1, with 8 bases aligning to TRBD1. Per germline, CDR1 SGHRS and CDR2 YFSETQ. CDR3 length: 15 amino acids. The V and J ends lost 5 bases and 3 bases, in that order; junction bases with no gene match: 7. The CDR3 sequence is CASSLTGVDYNEQFF. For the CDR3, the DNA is TGCGCCAGCAGTTTGACAGGGGTCGACTACAATGAGCAGTTCTTC.